This TCR beta chain was retrieved from a study of tumor and adjacent non-tumor tissue in lung cancer. In the study overall: Aged about 31 to 85 years, patients included nine to eleven men and roughly five women with stage I to III disease.

No cell sorting was done before RNA was extracted from the tissue. The library came from three nested PCR rounds adapted from ARM-PCR protocols. MiXCR, run by TCRdb on the multiplex PCR reads, gives a single entry per CDR3 protein. The profile shows about 79,000 distinct CDR3 sequences, roughly two thirds of them singletons. Study-level findings and limits: Tumor repertoires had a smaller top 100 clone share than normal lung.

Germline CDR1 DFQATT, CDR2 SNEGSKA (reference sequence). The CDR3 extends over 13 amino acids. This clonotype was counted a single time. The antigen remains undetermined. Being one base from a much bigger clone, this may be a read error. Sequencing input: lung tumor tissue. V gene TRBV20-1 combines with J gene TRBJ2-7; 9 nucleotides line up with TRBD2. This clonotype was sampled from a woman aged 40 to 50 with non-small cell lung cancer. The CDR3 DNA reads as TGCAGTGCCCCAGGACTAGCGTTGCACGAGCTGTACTTC. This sequence encodes CSAPGLALHELYF.